Listed below are T cell receptor beta chains from one sample, sequenced in a study of blood T cell repertoires in COVID-19. Assay: immunoSEQ multiplex PCR; the TCRdb copy retains only in-frame clones and omits some. The sample records around 150,000 clones, roughly nine tenths being singletons. The sample taken for sequencing was peripheral blood. These receptors all stem from a human donor in a cohort sampled during active COVID-19. Each CDR3 is given with its conserved first and last residue. Each record gives: clone size, D gene, V gene, CDR3 length, J gene, CDR3 DNA, CDR3 protein. D genes are given only for firm matches. Where a row states a size, it is once, few, many or the class of an expanded clone; other rows omit it.

>-|TRBD2|TRBV2|14|TRBJ2-7
TGTGCCAGCAGTGAGGCTAGCGGGATTTACGAGCAGTACTTC
CASSEASGIYEQYF
>-|TRBD2|TRBV11-3|15|TRBJ2-7
TGTGCCAGCAGCTTACTAGCGGGAATTTGGTACGAGCAGTACTTC
CASSLLAGIWYEQYF
>few|TRBD1|TRBV2|15|TRBJ1-5
TGTGCCAGCAGGGCGGGACAGGGAAGGGACCAGCCCCAGCATTTT
CASRAGQGRDQPQHF
>-|TRBD1|TRBV7-8|17|TRBJ1-4
TGTGCCAGCAGCTTACTGGCAGGGACAGGGTTAAATGAAAAACTGTTTTTT
CASSLLAGTGLNEKLFF
>-|-|TRBV28|12|TRBJ1-5
TGTGCCAGTAGACAGGGCAATCAGCCCCAGCATTTT
CASRQGNQPQHF
>-|-|TRBV19|14|TRBJ2-5
TGTGCCAGTAGTATCGGACTCGGCCAAGAGACCCAGTACTTC
CASSIGLGQETQYF
>few|-|TRBV9|13|TRBJ1-2
TGTGCCAGCTCTCAAAGGGCGGGCGCTGGCTACACCTTC
CASSQRAGAGYTF
>-|TRBD2|TRBV27|14|TRBJ2-2
TGTGCCAGCAGGGTAGCGGGCTACACCGGGGAGCTGTTTTTT
CASRVAGYTGELFF
>-|TRBD2|TRBV9|15|TRBJ2-5
TGTGCCAGCAGCGGCGGGGGGGTATACCAAGAGACCCAGTACTTC
CASSGGGVYQETQYF
>-|TRBD1|TRBV19|14|TRBJ2-7
TGTGCCAGTAGTGCGACAGGGAGCTCCTACGAGCAGTACTTC
CASSATGSSYEQYF
>-|-|TRBV5-6|9|TRBJ2-7
TGTGCCAGCAGCCGAGCCGGGTACTTC
CASSRAGYF
>-|-|TRBV10-3|13|TRBJ1-2
TGTGCCACCAGGCAAGGGGCCAACTATGGCTACACCTTC
CATRQGANYGYTF
>-|TRBD2|TRBV6-2/TRBV6-3|18|TRBJ2-7
TGTGCCAGCAGTTACCTGGCTAGCGGGGGGACCCTATCCTACGAGCAGTACTTC
CASSYLASGGTLSYEQYF
>-|-|TRBV5-6|14|TRBJ1-2
TGTGCCAGCAGCTTCCCGGACACCAACTATGGCTACACCTTC
CASSFPDTNYGYTF
>-|-|TRBV19|15|TRBJ1-4
TGTGCCAGTAGTATCCAGGGTTCCGGTAATGAAAAACTGTTTTTT
CASSIQGSGNEKLFF
>-|-|TRBV6-4|12|TRBJ2-7
TGTGCCAGCACCTCACTTTTAAGCGAGCAGTACTTC
CASTSLLSEQYF
>-|-|TRBV28|15|TRBJ1-2
TGTGCCAGCAGTCTCCAGGGGAAGTCCGACTATGGCTACACCTTC
CASSLQGKSDYGYTF
>-|TRBD2|TRBV12-3/TRBV12-4|13|TRBJ2-7
TGTGCCAGCAGAGTAGGGACTAGTTACGAGCAGTACTTC
CASRVGTSYEQYF
>-|-|TRBV7-9|12|TRBJ1-1
TGTGCCAGCAGCTTGAGGCTCGCTGAAGCTTTCTTT
CASSLRLAEAFF
>-|-|TRBV24-1|13|TRBJ2-1
TGTGCCACCAGCCCCTTCCCCTACAATGAGCAGTTCTTC
CATSPFPYNEQFF
>many|TRBD2|TRBV30|16|TRBJ2-1
TGTGCCTGGTCGGGACTAGCGGGAGCGTCGGGCAATGAGCAGTTCTTC
CAWSGLAGASGNEQFF
>few|-|TRBV5-1|16|TRBJ1-1
TGCGCCAGCAGCTTGGCCCAACAGGGAGGGCACACTGAAGCTTTCTTT
CASSLAQQGGHTEAFF
>few|-|TRBV13|13|TRBJ1-3
TGTGCCAGCAGCCCTGCGGTAGGAAACACCATATATTTT
CASSPAVGNTIYF
>-|-|TRBV6-5|12|TRBJ1-1
TGTGCCAGCAGTTTCGGGGACACTGAAGCTTTCTTT
CASSFGDTEAFF
>-|TRBD1|TRBV15|13|TRBJ2-5
TGTGCCACCGGACAGGGCCGTACAGAGACCCAGTACTTC
CATGQGRTETQYF
>-|TRBD1|TRBV5-1|16|TRBJ2-5
TGCGCCAGCAGCTTTGCACTGACAGGGCCCCAAGAGACCCAGTACTTC
CASSFALTGPQETQYF
>-|TRBD2|TRBV4-1|20|TRBJ2-3
TGCGCCAGCAGCCAAGATCACGGGTCTGCGGGAGGCGTTTACACAGATACGCAGTATTTT
CASSQDHGSAGGVYTDTQYF
>-|TRBD2|TRBV6-2/TRBV6-3|18|TRBJ2-6
TGTGCCAGCAGCCTTCGAGGGCGGGAGCCCTCTGGGGCCAACGTCCTGACTTTC
CASSLRGREPSGANVLTF
>-|-|TRBV2|11|TRBJ2-1
TGTGCCGTCGATAGCTACAATGAGCAGTTCTTC
CAVDSYNEQFF
>-|TRBD2|TRBV28|17|TRBJ2-1
TGTGCCAGCAGTTCCCTAGGGACTAGCGGTCCGAGGGCTGAGCAGTTCTTC
CASSSLGTSGPRAEQFF
>once|TRBD1|TRBV5-6|14|TRBJ2-7
TGTGCCAGCAGCACCGGGACAGGGATCGTCGAGCAGTACTTC
CASSTGTGIVEQYF
>-|-|TRBV3-1/TRBV3-2|14|TRBJ1-3
TGTGCCAGCAGCCAAGTAGGGGTCGGAAACACCATATATTTT
CASSQVGVGNTIYF
>-|TRBD1|TRBV6-5|11|TRBJ2-7
TGTGCCAGCAGAGGGACAGGCGGGCAGTACTTC
CASRGTGGQYF
>-|-|TRBV7-2|15|TRBJ2-7
TGTGCCAGCAGCCCAGGGGTTCTTACGTTGGACGAGCAGTACTTC
CASSPGVLTLDEQYF
>-|TRBD2|TRBV4-1|11|TRBJ2-5
TGCGCCAGCAGCCAGGGGGGGGACCAGTACTTC
CASSQGGDQYF
>-|TRBD2|TRBV5-1|17|TRBJ2-1
TGCGCCAGCAGCCTAGCGGGAGGGCCGAGCTCCTACAATGAGCAGTTCTTC
CASSLAGGPSSYNEQFF
>once|-|TRBV24-1|16|TRBJ1-5
TGTGCCACCAGTGATTTGCTACAGGGTAGCAATCAGCCCCAGCATTTT
CATSDLLQGSNQPQHF
>-|-|TRBV27|15|TRBJ1-4
TGTGCCAGCAGTTTATCGGCAGGGTTAGTTGAAAAACTGTTTTTT
CASSLSAGLVEKLFF
>-|-|TRBV10-2|13|TRBJ2-7
TGCGCCAGCAGAAGACGAGGCTCCTACGAGCAGTACTTC
CASRRRGSYEQYF
>-|TRBD2|TRBV15|19|TRBJ2-3
TGTGCCACCAGCAGAGGTAGCGGGAGAGGCTTGGGGGGCACAGATACGCAGTATTTT
CATSRGSGRGLGGTDTQYF